This TCR beta chain comes out of a study of untreated major depressive disorder. Repertoires were generated with immunoSEQ multiplex PCR, while TCRdb's copy carries only in-frame clones and drops some. This sample has tens of thousands of clones; more than 75% occur once, and the top ten carry about 4.7%. The V gene lost 4 bases and the J gene lost 6 bases, with 7 bases spanning the gap. The CDR3 has 13 residues. Germline V gives CDR1 KGHSH, CDR2 LQKENI. Overall study findings and caveats: Compared with controls, depressed patients showed more TRBV05-01 (Vbeta 5.1) usage in CD4+ T cells. TRBV25-01 and TRBV02-01 usage differences were not statistically significant.

No major medical conditions, Axis I/II comorbidities, regular medication, or illicit drugs. As for this clone: Its antigen remains unidentified.

The receptor's source is a woman in her 30s in good health. The rearrangement joins TRBV18 to TRBJ1-6; weak D call: TRBD1 (5 bases). The specimen was CD4+ T cells from PBMCs. CDR3 nucleotide sequence: TGTGCCAGCTCACAGGGGATTAATTCACCCCTCCACTTT. Its protein product is CASSQGINSPLHF.